Below, 25 T cell receptor beta chains from the same sample are listed, as sequenced in a study of blood T cell repertoires in COVID-19. Profiled with immunoSEQ multiplex PCR; TCRdb holds only in-frame clones, not every one. Counted here are hundreds of thousands of clones, 82% occurring once; the ten biggest clones make up approximately 3.1%. The sample taken for sequencing was PBMCs or T cells enriched from blood (not recorded which). The origin of the receptors is a woman in her sixties who had recovered from COVID-19.

The chain combines TRBV3-1 (or the pseudogene TRBV3-2) with TRBJ2-2; D gene unclear. Germline assignment: CDR1 LGHDT and CDR2 YNNKEL (reference sequence). The germline V and J ends were trimmed by 3 bases and 1 base, with 6 bases remaining between them. The CDR3 consists of 14 residues. The CDR3 region has the DNA TGTGCCAGCAGCCACCGCAGGAACACCGGGGAGCTGTTTTTT. This encodes CASSHRRNTGELFF.

V is TRBV6-2 or TRBV6-3 and J is TRBJ2-5; TRBD2 might be the D (6 bases). Trimming stripped 2 bases from V and 5 bases from J, with 12 bases between. Germline loops: CDR1 MNHEY, CDR2 SVGEGT. The CDR3 has 14 amino acids. CDR3: CASSYGGVGETQYF. DNA of the CDR3: TGTGCCAGCAGTTACGGAGGGGTAGGGGAGACCCAGTACTTC.

The chain links TRBV2 to TRBJ2-3; TRBD2 might be the D (6 bases). Germline-derived CDR1 and CDR2 are SNHLY and FYNNEI. The CDR3 is 17 residues long. Trimming shortened V by 3 bases and J by 1 base, and 17 bases separated the two germline ends. CDR3 sequence (DNA): TGTGCCAGCAGTGAGGAGCTGCTGCGGGGAGGCACAGATACGCAGTATTTT. It is translated as CASSEELLRGGTDTQYF.

A few counts support this clone. This chain uses TRBV19 with TRBJ2-1; 8 bases line up with TRBD2. The CDR3 has 14 residues. J gave up 5 bases and V 6 bases, and 6 bases lay outside the gene matches. Per germline, CDR1 LNHDA and CDR2 SQIVND (reference sequence). The chain's CDR3 is CASRSGTSNNEQFF. The CDR3, as DNA: TGTGCCAGTAGGTCCGGGACTAGTAACAATGAGCAGTTCTTC.

The J gene is TRBJ1-4, the V gene TRBV27; D is perhaps TRBD1 (5 bases). The CDR3 totals 15 residues. V was cut by 2 bases and J by 3 bases, with 10 bases left in between. Germline-derived CDR1 and CDR2 are MNHEY and SMNVEV (reference sequence). CDR3: CASSLQGSANEKLFF. CDR3 coding DNA: TGTGCCAGCAGTTTACAGGGTTCGGCTAATGAAAAACTGTTTTTT.

The chain is built from TRBV27 and TRBJ2-5, with TRBD1 as a possible D gene (6 bases). V was clipped by 2 bases and J by 5 bases, with 12 bases between them. CDR1 is MNHEY and CDR2 is SMNVEV in the germline V gene (reference sequence). This CDR3 spans 14 amino acids. CDR3 nucleotide sequence: TGTGCCAGCAGTTTAAGGTGGCAGGGGGAGACCCAGTACTTC. Residues: CASSLRWQGETQYF.

This clone is a singleton in its sample. The V and J genes are TRBV2 and TRBJ2-3; D possibly corresponds to TRBD2 (7 bases). Trimming cost V 6 bases and J 4 bases, with 17 bases left between them. The CDR3 extends over 15 amino acids. Germline values: CDR1 SNHLY, CDR2 FYNNEI. The CDR3 nucleotides are TGTGCCAGCAGGGTAGGGGGGGGGCGGTCAGATACGCAGTATTTT. Its protein is CASRVGGGRSDTQYF.

This clone is a singleton in its sample. The V call is TRBV3-1 (or the pseudogene TRBV3-2), the J call TRBJ2-5; 16 bases match TRBD2. The CDR3 has 16 residues. Germline CDR1 reads LGHDT; CDR2 reads YNNKEL (reference sequence). Losses at the gene ends were 4 bases for V and 9 bases for J; bases not matched to a gene: 8. The chain's CDR3 is CASSLGLAGGRRAQYF. Here the CDR3 DNA reads TGTGCCAGCAGCCTGGGACTAGCGGGAGGGCGGAGGGCCCAGTACTTC.

V gene TRBV7-9 combines with J gene TRBJ2-7; tentative D call: TRBD1 (6 bases). Germline CDR1 reads SEHNR; CDR2 reads FQNEAQ (reference sequence). This CDR3 contains 13 residues. Trimming took 5 bases from V and 2 from J, leaving 10 bases between them. CDR3: CASSPRDTYEQYF. DNA for the CDR3: TGTGCCAGCAGCCCCCGGGACACCTACGAGCAGTACTTC.

The V gene is TRBV5-6, the J gene TRBJ1-3; TRBD1 matches at 11 bases. CDR1 and CDR2 (germline): SGHDT, YYEEEE. J lost 8 bases, V lost 0 bases, and 7 bases had no gene match. This CDR3 region has 16 residues. The CDR3 here is CASSLVGQGAWDTIYF. The DNA of the CDR3 is TGTGCCAGCAGCTTGGTCGGACAGGGGGCTTGGGACACCATATATTTT.

The sample holds many counts of this clone. The chain uses TRBV7-3 and TRBJ2-3, with D possibly being TRBD1 (6 bases). Germline V lookup: CDR1 SGHTA, CDR2 FQGTGA. The CDR3 loop spans 16 amino acids. V was trimmed by 0 bases and J by 0 bases, leaving 10 bases between them. CDR3 bases: TGTGCCAGCAGCTTAACTTGGGACACTAGCACAGATACGCAGTATTTT. This translates into CASSLTWDTSTDTQYF.

This chain connects TRBV5-5 to TRBJ2-7, with TRBD1 matching over 7 bases. Germline assignment: CDR1 SGHKS and CDR2 YYEKEE (reference sequence). The CDR3 has 14 amino acids. V gave up 0 bases and J gave up 4 bases; unmatched junction bases: 4. Here the CDR3 DNA reads TGTGCCAGCAGCTTGGAGGGGGCAGTATACGAGCAGTACTTC. This sequence encodes CASSLEGAVYEQYF.

The J gene is TRBJ1-3, the V gene TRBV7-8, with D maybe TRBD1 (5 bases). The CDR3 is made up of 13 amino acids. CDR1 and CDR2 (germline): SGHVS, FQNEAQ. V was cut by 8 bases and J by 0 bases, with 8 bases left in between. The CDR3 region is CASLDSSGNTIYF. CDR3 DNA: TGTGCCAGCCTAGACAGCTCTGGAAACACCATATATTTT. The full variable domain, with the rest looked up from reference TRBV7-8 and TRBJ1-3, is GAGVSQSPRYKVAKRGQDVALRCDPISGHVSLFWYQQALGQGPEFLTYFQNEAQLDKSGLPSDRFFAERPEGSVSTLKIQRTQQEDSAVYLCASLDSSGNTIYFGEGSWLTVV.

V gene TRBV7-8 combines with J gene TRBJ2-7, with TRBD1 identical over 7 bases. V dropped 0 bases and J dropped 3; count of bases not matched to a gene: 2. CDR1 and CDR2 from the germline V gene are SGHVS and FQNEAQ. CDR3 length: 14 residues. DNA for the CDR3: TGTGCCAGCAGCTTAGCAGGGGGCGGCTACGAGCAGTACTTC. It translates to CASSLAGGGYEQYF. The variable domain in full, completed from reference TRBV7-8 and TRBJ2-7, reads GAGVSQSPRYKVAKRGQDVALRCDPISGHVSLFWYQQALGQGPEFLTYFQNEAQLDKSGLPSDRFFAERPEGSVSTLKIQRTQQEDSAVYLCASSLAGGGYEQYFGPGTRLTVT.

This clone was observed once. The V gene is TRBV5-4, the J gene TRBJ1-6; tentative D call: TRBD1 (5 bases). This CDR3 comprises 17 residues. V lost 4 bases and J lost 1, with 15 bases in between. From germline, CDR1 is SGHNT and CDR2 YYREEE (reference sequence). CDR3 sequence (DNA): TGTGCCAGCAGCGGTGGCCAGGGAAGGTCCTATAATTCACCCCTCCACTTT. It is translated as CASSGGQGRSYNSPLHF.

The CDR3 region is CAISVAGSFNYGYTF. The CDR3 DNA sequence: TGTGCCATCAGTGTTGCAGGAAGCTTTAATTATGGCTACACCTTC. The genes are TRBV10-3 and TRBJ1-2; no clear D. This CDR3 has 15 residues. The V gene's germline CDR1 is ENHRY and CDR2 SYGVKD. Trimming pared 4 bases from V and 5 bases from J, leaving 17 bases between.

This clone was recorded only once. The chain uses TRBV19 and TRBJ1-6, with TRBD1 matching over 9 bases. CDR1 and CDR2 (germline): LNHDA, SQIVND (reference sequence). The V gene end was trimmed by 3 bases and the J gene end by 8 bases; junction bases not matched to a gene: 8. The CDR3 length is 16 residues. The CDR3: CASSIRDRVGDSPLHF. The CDR3 region has the DNA TGTGCCAGTAGTATCCGGGACAGGGTAGGGGATTCACCCCTCCACTTT. The full variable domain, rest sourced from reference TRBV19 and TRBJ1-6, is DGGITQSPKYLFRKEGQNVTLSCEQNLNHDAMYWYRQDPGQGLRLIYYSQIVNDFQKGDIAEGYSVSREKKESFPLTVTSAQKNPTAFYLCASSIRDRVGDSPLHFGNGTRLTVT.

This chain links TRBV27 with TRBJ1-1; D possibly corresponds to TRBD1 (6 bases). Germline V gene lookup returns CDR1 MNHEY and CDR2 SMNVEV (reference sequence). The ends were cut back, 4 bases at V and 2 bases at J, with 11 bases in the middle. CDR3 length equals 14 residues. The CDR3: CASSSGTLNTEAFF. CDR3 nucleotides: TGTGCCAGCAGTTCAGGGACATTAAACACTGAAGCTTTCTTT.

The chain joins TRBV5-5 to TRBJ1-6; a weak D match, TRBD1 (6 bases). Trimming removed 3 bases at V and 0 bases at J, with 10 bases between. The CDR3 has 16 amino acids. Per germline, CDR1 SGHKS and CDR2 YYEKEE (reference sequence). In nucleotides, the CDR3 is TGTGCCAGCAGCTCTCAGGGGAGCTCCTATAATTCACCCCTCCACTTT. It specifies CASSSQGSSYNSPLHF. Full variable domain (outside the CDR3, taken from reference TRBV5-5 and TRBJ1-6): DAGVTQSPTHLIKTRGQQVTLRCSPISGHKSVSWYQQVLGQGPQFIFQYYEKEERGRGNFPDRFSARQFPNYSSELNVNALLLGDSALYLCASSSQGSSYNSPLHFGNGTRLTVT.

V gene TRBV19 combines with J gene TRBJ1-1, with 7 bases lining up with TRBD1. The ends lost 5 bases at V and 4 bases at J; junction bases unmatched: 10. Germline V gene sequence: CDR1 LNHDA, CDR2 SQIVND (reference sequence). The CDR3 totals 15 residues. CDR3 sequence (DNA): TGTGCCAGTAGTCCCCGGACAGGAGGTATCACTGAAGCTTTCTTT. This encodes CASSPRTGGITEAFF.

The V call is TRBV19, the J call TRBJ1-2; D call uncertain. The CDR3 runs to 17 residues. Germline CDR1 is LNHDA and CDR2 is SQIVND (reference sequence). Trimming removed 1 base from V and 4 bases from J, with 19 bases in between. The chain's CDR3 is CASSIVKPATPRYGYTF. The CDR3 DNA reads TGTGCCAGTAGTATAGTCAAGCCCGCGACTCCCCGCTATGGCTACACCTTC.

The chain employs TRBV6-1 and TRBJ1-6; D is ambiguous. The V end lost 2 bases, the J end lost 12 bases, and 14 bases lay between the germline ends. CDR1 and CDR2 from the germline V gene are MNHNS and SASEGT. The CDR3 extends over 14 amino acids. CDR3 in amino acids: CASSETGEPRPLHF. Here the CDR3 DNA reads TGTGCCAGCAGTGAAACCGGGGAACCGAGACCCCTCCACTTT.

The chain joins TRBV10-1 to TRBJ2-1; 7 positions match TRBD2. This CDR3 is 14 amino acids long. V shed 9 bases, J shed 4 bases, and the junction held 9 bases outside the gene matches. From germline, CDR1 is WNHNN and CDR2 SYGVQD (reference sequence). CDR3: CASRGQGGYNEQFF. In DNA form, the CDR3 reads TGCGCCAGTCGGGGCCAGGGAGGGTACAATGAGCAGTTCTTC.

The J gene is TRBJ1-2, the V gene TRBV29-1; D is uncertain. V dropped 0 bases and J dropped 1 base, with 9 bases sitting between them. The CDR3 spans 14 residues. The germline V gene has CDR1 SQVTM and CDR2 ANQGSEA. The CDR3 spells CSVEDPRSNYGYTF. The CDR3 DNA sequence: TGCAGCGTTGAAGACCCGAGAAGTAACTATGGCTACACCTTC.

The chain uses TRBV25-1 and TRBJ1-3; maybe TRBD1 (6 bases). The germline V gene has CDR1 MGHDK and CDR2 SYGVNS. There are 14 residues in the CDR3. Trimming pared 4 bases from V and 2 bases from J, leaving 9 bases between. The CDR3 sequence: CASSAQGTGNTIYF. The CDR3 DNA sequence: TGTGCCAGCAGTGCACAGGGCACTGGAAACACCATATATTTT.